Listed here are 6 T cell receptor beta chains from one sample, sequenced in a study of T cell clonality in common variable immunodeficiency. Study-level points and caveats: Fewer deletions and N-nucleotide insertions were reportedly seen in common variable immunodeficiency TCR beta sequences.

Their cognate antigens are unknown. TCRdb's copy holds only in-frame clones and misses some; the assay was immunoSEQ multiplex PCR. Observed in the sample are 15,000 to 20,000 clones, none of them singletons. Sequencing was done on a sample of peripheral blood mononuclear cells. These receptors came from a human donor with common variable immunodeficiency.

About this clone itself: The CDR3 end falls 3 residues outside the read, so it is completed with the germline J gene. This chain uses TRBV7-9 with TRBJ2-1; possible D gene TRBD2, 6 bases. CDR1 is SEHNR and CDR2 is FQNEAQ in the germline V gene (reference sequence). The CDR3 is 14 amino acids. Trimming cost V 6 bases and J 1 base, with 10 bases left between them. The CDR3 DNA, read in part, is TGTGCCAGCAGTTGGAGCGGGTCCTACAATGAG. The encoded protein is CASSWSGSYNE. The entire CDR3 sequence reads CASSWSGSYNEQFF.

This clone appeared many times. Sequencing ends 3 residues short of the CDR3 end; the germline J gene provides the rest. The chain is built from TRBV6-1 and TRBJ2-4; 9 bases are a match to TRBD2. Germline V CDR1 and CDR2: MNHNS, SASEGT. The CDR3 runs 17 residues. J was trimmed by 0 bases and V by 2 bases; bases with no gene match: 5. The part of the CDR3 DNA that was read is TGTGCCAGCAGTGAACGACTAGCGGCTGTAGCCAAAAACATT. It translates to CASSERLAAVAKNI. In full, the CDR3 reads CASSERLAAVAKNIQYF.

This clone has at least ten counts. The DNA ends 3 residues before the CDR3 does, and the rest of the CDR3 is filled in from the germline J gene. The chain couples TRBV6-2 or TRBV6-3 to TRBJ2-3; 7 bases are shared with TRBD2. The CDR3 totals 16 residues. In germline, CDR1 is MNHEY, CDR2 SVGEGT. The ends lost 0 bases at V and 1 base at J; junction bases unmatched: 4. This CDR3 reads CASSYSWDYRTDTQYF. Partial CDR3 DNA: TGTGCCAGCAGTTACTCCTGGGACTACCGCACAGATACG.

There are many counts of this clone. The read finishes 3 residues shy of the CDR3 end, and the germline J gene is used to complete it. The genes are TRBV2 and TRBJ2-1; 11 bases map to TRBD2. Losses at the gene ends were 6 bases for V and 3 bases for J; bases not matched to a gene: 4. The germline gives CDR1 SNHLY, CDR2 FYNNEI. The CDR3 spans 15 residues. This chain's CDR3 is CASSPTSGGYNEQFF. The sequenced CDR3 bases are TGTGCCAGCAGCCCAACTAGCGGGGGCTACAATGAG.

This clone was recorded a few times. The read ends 3 residues before the CDR3 terminus; that terminus is restored from the germline J gene. This chain joins TRBV19 and TRBJ1-5; D might be TRBD1 (5 bases). The CDR3 is made up of 16 amino acids. Deletions cut 5 bases from V and 2 bases from J, with 16 bases between. CDR1 and CDR2 (germline): LNHDA, SQIVND (reference sequence). CDR3 DNA, as far as it was read: TGTGCCAGTAGTCCGGGGGTCGGGGCCCGCAATCAGCCC. This translates into CASSPGVGARNQP. The full CDR3 sequence reads CASSPGVGARNQPQHF.

Details on this clone: The read ends 3 residues early relative to the CDR3; the germline J gene fills the gap. The chain links TRBV2 to TRBJ2-1; 9 positions agree with TRBD2. J was trimmed by 9 bases and V by 6 bases; bases with no gene match: 9. The CDR3 is made up of 14 amino acids. From germline, CDR1 is SNHLY and CDR2 FYNNEI. The part of the CDR3 DNA that was read is TGTGCCAGCAGAGACCAGGGACTAGCATTTGAG. Translating it yields CASRDQGLAFE. The complete CDR3 reads CASRDQGLAFEQFF.